Following are 5 T cell receptor beta chains from one sample sequenced in a study of blood T cell repertoires in COVID-19. Sequencing used immunoSEQ multiplex PCR; TCRdb keeps in-frame clones, though not all of them. In the table there are about 170,000 clones, roughly four fifths of which are singletons. Sequencing was done on a sample of peripheral blood. These receptors were taken from a woman aged 80 or over with acute or convalescent COVID-19.

This rearrangement joins TRBV10-1 to TRBJ1-1, with unresolved D. This CDR3 comprises 13 residues. CDR1 is WNHNN and CDR2 is SYGVQD in the germline V gene (reference sequence). The V gene lost 7 bases and the J gene lost 4 bases, with 13 bases spanning the gap. The CDR3 protein is CASKFSSGTEAFF. In DNA, the CDR3 is TGCGCCAGCAAATTCTCCTCGGGCACTGAAGCTTTCTTT.

This chain uses TRBV11-2 with TRBJ2-2, with TRBD1 matching 11 bases. This CDR3 comprises 15 residues. CDR1 and CDR2 (germline): SGHAT, FQNNGV. Trimming removed 5 bases from V and 6 bases from J; junction bases left unmatched: 5. CDR3 nucleotides: TGTGCCAGCAGCATTGGGACAGGGGGGCCCGGGGAGCTGTTTTTT. Protein: CASSIGTGGPGELFF.

In the case of this clone: Within the sample, other DNA sequences also encode this same CDR3. The V gene is TRBV5-1, the J gene TRBJ1-1, with TRBD1 identical over 7 bases. The CDR3 loop spans 13 amino acids. Trimming cost V 5 bases and J 0 bases; bases outside gene matches: 1. Germline lookup yields CDR1 SGHRS and CDR2 YFSETQ. CDR3 sequence reads: CASRGTVNTEAFF. Written as DNA, the CDR3 is TGCGCCAGCAGGGGGACAGTGAACACTGAAGCTTTCTTT.

This chain connects TRBV5-8 to TRBJ2-3; maybe TRBD2 (5 bases). V was shortened by 2 bases and J by 3 bases, with 7 bases between the two germline ends. CDR3 size: 13 residues. Looked up from germline, CDR1 is SGHTS and CDR2 is YDEGEE. This CDR3 is CASSFPGTDTQYF. The CDR3 coding sequence is TGTGCCAGCAGCTTCCCGGGGACAGATACGCAGTATTTT.

The rearrangement joins TRBV11-2 to TRBJ2-7; the D gene is possibly TRBD1 (6 bases). Looked up from germline, CDR1 is SGHAT and CDR2 is FQNNGV. Trimming took 4 bases from V and 2 from J, leaving 15 bases between them. The CDR3 contains 15 residues. CDR3 in amino acids: CASSSMGQVPYEQYF. CDR3 DNA: TGTGCCAGCAGCTCAATGGGACAAGTCCCCTACGAGCAGTACTTC.